The rows below give T cell receptor beta chains drawn from one sample of a study of blood T cell repertoires in COVID-19. Sequencing used immunoSEQ multiplex PCR; TCRdb keeps in-frame clones, though not all of them. The table includes 300,000 to 400,000 clones, about 85% detected once. Sequenced material: PBMCs or T cells enriched from blood (not recorded which). The receptors shown here come from a woman aged 25 to 39 who had been exposed to COVID-19. Both conserved end residues are trimmed from each CDR3.

v_call: TRBV3-1/TRBV3-2; j_call: TRBJ1-4; cdr3_aa: ASSQDLDEKLF
v_call: TRBV10-3; j_call: TRBJ2-1; cdr3_aa: AISAGAGTGSYNEQF
v_call: TRBV24-1; j_call: TRBJ2-3; cdr3_aa: ATSDPVGGPWTDTQY
v_call: TRBV20-1; j_call: TRBJ2-3; cdr3_aa: SASPTAGAGSITDTQY
v_call: TRBV6-5; j_call: TRBJ2-5; cdr3_aa: ASSRTSAPRH
v_call: TRBV27; j_call: TRBJ2-3; cdr3_aa: ASSLSSVGTDTQY
v_call: TRBV7-6; j_call: TRBJ1-1; cdr3_aa: ASSQLGQVMNTEAF
v_call: TRBV28; j_call: TRBJ2-7; cdr3_aa: ASSPGQGISDEQY
v_call: TRBV5-4; j_call: TRBJ2-5; cdr3_aa: ASSMSTGLETQY
v_call: TRBV7-2; j_call: TRBJ2-7; cdr3_aa: ASSPSGGSYEQY
v_call: TRBV29-1; j_call: TRBJ2-1; cdr3_aa: SVEDPTGQF
v_call: TRBV2; j_call: TRBJ2-3; cdr3_aa: ASSGGRGPTDTQY
v_call: TRBV28; j_call: TRBJ1-6; cdr3_aa: ASSLQQDNSPLH
v_call: TRBV30; j_call: TRBJ2-1; cdr3_aa: AWRGGSYNEQF
v_call: TRBV30; j_call: TRBJ1-5; cdr3_aa: AWTGQGNQPQH
v_call: TRBV13; j_call: TRBJ2-7; cdr3_aa: ASSSLSYEQY
v_call: TRBV12-3/TRBV12-4; j_call: TRBJ1-2; cdr3_aa: ASSFAGGYT
v_call: TRBV28; j_call: TRBJ1-5; cdr3_aa: ASSPGSPINQPQH
v_call: TRBV5-6; j_call: TRBJ2-7; cdr3_aa: ASSSGQVQY
v_call: TRBV11-2; j_call: TRBJ1-6; cdr3_aa: ASSLVAVYNSPLH
v_call: TRBV7-9; j_call: TRBJ2-5; cdr3_aa: ASSLTGETQETQY
v_call: TRBV19; j_call: TRBJ2-3; cdr3_aa: ASSIQGTDTQY
v_call: TRBV5-1; j_call: TRBJ2-3; cdr3_aa: ASSLVRDTQY
v_call: TRBV19; j_call: TRBJ1-5; cdr3_aa: ASKGRVENQPQH
v_call: TRBV25-1; j_call: TRBJ2-2; cdr3_aa: ASRKGVSGELF
v_call: TRBV7-9; j_call: TRBJ2-1; cdr3_aa: ASSFAGTVGSGVQF
v_call: TRBV6-5; j_call: TRBJ2-7; cdr3_aa: AASIGQGAREQY
v_call: TRBV28; j_call: TRBJ2-1; cdr3_aa: ASSFSPLVAATYNEQF
v_call: TRBV7-2; j_call: TRBJ2-1; cdr3_aa: ASSSGGPNEQF
v_call: TRBV10-2; j_call: TRBJ1-2; cdr3_aa: ASSEGAYGYT
v_call: TRBV20-1; j_call: TRBJ2-2; cdr3_aa: SASDSGNTGELF
v_call: TRBV20-1; j_call: TRBJ2-7; cdr3_aa: SASFSGGGSYEQY
v_call: TRBV7-3; j_call: TRBJ1-1; cdr3_aa: ASSLVQGVTEAF
v_call: TRBV5-4; j_call: TRBJ2-7; cdr3_aa: ASSLGQGAREQY
v_call: TRBV29-1; j_call: TRBJ2-5; cdr3_aa: SVWIWERASGSLETQY
v_call: TRBV2; j_call: TRBJ2-2; cdr3_aa: ASSGSGGTGELF
v_call: TRBV7-3; j_call: TRBJ2-1; cdr3_aa: ASSVTAGVYNEQF
v_call: TRBV27; j_call: TRBJ2-7; cdr3_aa: ASRRLGTTHEQY
v_call: TRBV5-8; j_call: TRBJ2-5; cdr3_aa: ASSYRETQY
v_call: TRBV28; j_call: TRBJ2-6; cdr3_aa: ASSFAGVVGANVLT
v_call: TRBV12-3/TRBV12-4; j_call: TRBJ2-7; cdr3_aa: ASSPRGGGELD
v_call: TRBV28; j_call: TRBJ2-4; cdr3_aa: ASSLSGQPKNIQY
v_call: TRBV9; j_call: TRBJ2-7; cdr3_aa: ASSEPLAGGRDEQY
v_call: TRBV19; j_call: TRBJ1-2; cdr3_aa: ASSSRAGANYGYT
v_call: TRBV19; j_call: TRBJ2-5; cdr3_aa: ASSTSQGGKTQY
v_call: TRBV30; j_call: TRBJ2-3; cdr3_aa: AWSQTGGFTDTQY
v_call: TRBV10-2; j_call: TRBJ2-7; cdr3_aa: ASSLQGASSYEQY
v_call: TRBV10-3; j_call: TRBJ1-5; cdr3_aa: AISGSLDSNQPQH
v_call: TRBV10-3; j_call: TRBJ2-3; cdr3_aa: AIAGGGATDTQY
v_call: TRBV10-1; j_call: TRBJ2-3; cdr3_aa: ASSAAVSTDTQY
v_call: TRBV24-1; j_call: TRBJ2-1; cdr3_aa: ATTAIGEGNEQF
v_call: TRBV18; j_call: TRBJ2-1; cdr3_aa: ASSPPLAGGNEQF
v_call: TRBV19; j_call: TRBJ2-7; cdr3_aa: ASTNRGNEQY
v_call: TRBV9; j_call: TRBJ1-5; cdr3_aa: ASSGVSEGSAD
v_call: TRBV28; j_call: TRBJ1-1; cdr3_aa: ASKGVGSNTEAF
v_call: TRBV11-2; j_call: TRBJ2-2; cdr3_aa: ASSPRQGLTGELF
v_call: TRBV5-4; j_call: TRBJ1-4; cdr3_aa: ASSPTGEGEKLF
v_call: TRBV28; j_call: TRBJ1-2; cdr3_aa: ASRSRGTSYYGYT